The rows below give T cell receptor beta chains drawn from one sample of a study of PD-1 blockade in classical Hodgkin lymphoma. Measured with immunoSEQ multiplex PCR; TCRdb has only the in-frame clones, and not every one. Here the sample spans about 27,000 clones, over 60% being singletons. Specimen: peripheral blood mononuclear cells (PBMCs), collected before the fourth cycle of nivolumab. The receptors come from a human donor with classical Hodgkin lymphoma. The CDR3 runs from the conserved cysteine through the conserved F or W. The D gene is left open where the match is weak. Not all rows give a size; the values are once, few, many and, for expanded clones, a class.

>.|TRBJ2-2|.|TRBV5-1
CASSIGAENTGELFF
TGCGCCAGCAGCATCGGGGCCGAGAACACCGGGGAGCTGTTTTTT
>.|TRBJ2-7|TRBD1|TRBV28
CASRGQGGSYEQYF
TGTGCCAGCAGGGGACAGGGGGGATCCTACGAGCAGTACTTC
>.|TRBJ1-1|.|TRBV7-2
CASSLVTGANTEAFF
TGTGCCAGCAGCTTAGTTACGGGGGCGAACACTGAAGCTTTCTTT
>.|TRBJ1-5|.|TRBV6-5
CASSQGSQPQHF
TGTGCCAGCAGCCAGGGGTCTCAGCCCCAGCATTTT
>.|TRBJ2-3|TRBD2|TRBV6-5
CASSPGTSGPDTQYF
TGTGCCAGCAGTCCAGGGACTAGCGGGCCAGATACGCAGTATTTT
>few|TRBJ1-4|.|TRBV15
CATSRGDPNEKLFF
TGTGCCACCAGCCGAGGGGATCCTAATGAAAAACTGTTTTTT
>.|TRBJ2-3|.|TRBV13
CAGSSRENTQYF
TGTGCCGGCAGCTCCCGGGAAAATACGCAGTATTTT
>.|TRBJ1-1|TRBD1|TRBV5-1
CASSLTGVATEAFF
TGCGCCAGCAGCCTGACAGGGGTGGCCACTGAAGCTTTCTTT
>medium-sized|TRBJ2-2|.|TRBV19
CASRPLGGGWNTGELFF
TGTGCCAGTAGACCCCTGGGAGGCGGGTGGAACACCGGGGAGCTGTTTTTT
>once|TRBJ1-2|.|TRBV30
CAWSVGRAYGYTF
TGTGCCTGGAGTGTAGGGAGGGCCTATGGCTACACCTTC
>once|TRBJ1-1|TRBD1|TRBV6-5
CASSRQGDFAEAFF
TGTGCCAGCAGTCGACAGGGAGACTTCGCTGAAGCTTTCTTT
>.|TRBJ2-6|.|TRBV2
CASSRLSGANVLTF
TGTGCCAGCAGTCGTCTCTCTGGGGCCAACGTCCTGACTTTC
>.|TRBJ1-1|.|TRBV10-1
CASSDPYRVGDTEAFF
TGCGCCAGCAGTGATCCCTACAGGGTCGGGGACACTGAAGCTTTCTTT
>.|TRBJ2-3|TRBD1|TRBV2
CASSPGGSGYTQYF
TGTGCCAGCAGTCCAGGGGGCTCGGGGTATACGCAGTATTTT
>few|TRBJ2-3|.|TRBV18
CASSRRTQGADTQYF
TGTGCCAGCTCACGGCGCACCCAGGGAGCAGATACGCAGTATTTT
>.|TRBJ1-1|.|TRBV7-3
CASSLTPRIMNTEAFF
TGTGCCAGCAGCTTAACACCCCGGATCATGAACACTGAAGCTTTCTTT
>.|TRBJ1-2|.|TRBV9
CASSVELGHGYTF
TGTGCCAGCAGCGTAGAGTTGGGGCATGGCTACACCTTC
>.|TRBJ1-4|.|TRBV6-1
CASSSGQTTNEKLFF
TGTGCCAGCAGTAGCGGACAGACGACTAATGAAAAACTGTTTTTT
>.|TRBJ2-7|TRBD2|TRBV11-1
CASSLLSSGSYEQYF
TGTGCCAGCAGCTTACTTTCTAGCGGCTCCTACGAGCAGTACTTC
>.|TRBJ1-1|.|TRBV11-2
CASSAWTDLNTEAFF
TGTGCCAGCAGCGCTTGGACGGACTTGAACACTGAAGCTTTCTTT
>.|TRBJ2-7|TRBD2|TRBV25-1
CASSPGTSPPYEQYF
TGTGCCAGCAGTCCCGGGACTAGCCCTCCTTACGAGCAGTACTTC
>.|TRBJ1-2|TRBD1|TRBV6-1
CASSELRGGNYGYTF
TGTGCCAGCAGTGAACTCCGAGGGGGCAACTATGGCTACACCTTC
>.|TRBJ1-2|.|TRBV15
CATATGSFGYTF
TGTGCCACCGCGACAGGTTCCTTTGGCTACACCTTC
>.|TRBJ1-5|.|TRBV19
CASRSGGRGQPQHF
TGTGCCAGTAGGTCCGGCGGGCGTGGTCAGCCCCAGCATTTT
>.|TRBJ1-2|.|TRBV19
CASSSSGGYTF
TGTGCCAGTAGCAGCAGTGGGGGCTACACCTTC
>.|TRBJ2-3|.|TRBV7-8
CASSRPTDTQYF
TGTGCCAGCAGCCGCCCCACAGATACGCAGTATTTT
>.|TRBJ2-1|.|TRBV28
CASSSLSQGPYNEQFF
TGTGCCAGCAGCTCCCTTAGCCAGGGTCCCTACAATGAGCAGTTCTTC
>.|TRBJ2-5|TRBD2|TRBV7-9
CASAGGLAGGETQYF
TGTGCCAGCGCAGGGGGACTAGCGGGCGGAGAGACCCAGTACTTC
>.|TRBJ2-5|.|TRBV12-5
CASGFSGGARETQYF
TGTGCTAGTGGTTTCTCCGGGGGCGCGAGGGAGACCCAGTACTTC